What follows are 27 T cell receptor beta chains derived from one specimen sequenced in a study of identical twins. Via MiXCR, TCRdb re-called the 5' RACE reads, giving one row per CDR3 protein. The table has roughly 230,000 distinct CDR3 sequences, about 9% seen once. The sample also formed part of further work on yellow fever vaccine responses in identical twins.

The sequenced sample consisted of CD8+ T cells sorted from blood. These receptors all stem from a young woman in good health.

This clonotype was seen at least ten times. The rearrangement uses TRBV7-2 and TRBJ2-1, with TRBD2 as a possible D gene (6 bases). The germline gives CDR1 SGHTA, CDR2 FQGNSA. Trimming took 0 bases from V and 8 from J, leaving 8 bases between them. The CDR3 is 13 residues long. CDR3: CASSLASGDEQFF. Here the CDR3 DNA reads TGTGCCAGCAGCTTAGCTAGCGGAGATGAGCAGTTCTTC.

This clonotype was observed a few times. This rearrangement joins TRBV29-1 to TRBJ2-5; possible D gene TRBD1, 5 bases. This CDR3 is built from 12 residues. Germline V gives CDR1 SQVTM, CDR2 ANQGSEA. Trimming took 8 bases from V and 2 from J, leaving 12 bases between them. CDR3 DNA: TGCAGCCACCGAGACAGTCAAGAGACCCAGTACTTC. This gives the protein CSHRDSQETQYF.

This clonotype was recorded many times. The chain employs TRBV24-1 and TRBJ1-1; the D gene is possibly TRBD1 (5 bases). CDR1 KGHDR and CDR2 SFDVKD come from the germline V gene. Trimming removed 1 base at V and 5 bases at J, with 7 bases between. The CDR3 runs to 13 residues. In DNA form, the CDR3 reads TGTGCCACCAGTGATTTTGGGGGAACTGAAGCTTTCTTT. The encoded protein is CATSDFGGTEAFF.

This clonotype was observed many times. V usage is TRBV9 and J usage is TRBJ2-3; TRBD1 aligns across 12 bases. V shed 3 bases and J 2 bases; nucleotides not matched to a gene: 7. This CDR3 spans 17 amino acids. Looked up from germline, CDR1 is SGDLS and CDR2 is YYNGEE. For the CDR3, the DNA is TGTGCCAGCAGCGGCCGGGACAGGGGGCTGGACACAGATACGCAGTATTTT. It yields the protein CASSGRDRGLDTDTQYF. Full variable domain (rest looked up from reference TRBV9 and TRBJ2-3): DSGVTQTPKHLITATGQRVTLRCSPRSGDLSVYWYQQSLDQGLQFLIQYYNGEERAKGNILERFSAQQFPDLHSELNLSSLELGDSALYFCASSGRDRGLDTDTQYFGPGTRLTVL.

This clonotype has at least ten counts. This sequence joins TRBV12-3 or TRBV12-4 and TRBJ2-7; D not resolved. V was trimmed by 3 bases and J by 5 bases, leaving 8 bases between them. The CDR3 is made up of 12 amino acids. The CDR3: CASSFLSHEQYF. CDR3 in DNA: TGTGCCAGCAGTTTCTTGAGCCACGAGCAGTACTTC.

The chain is built from TRBV3-1 and TRBJ1-2; unclear D gene. V was shortened by 1 base and J by 5 bases, with 8 bases between the two germline ends. The CDR3 extends over 13 amino acids. Germline CDR1 reads LGHDT; CDR2 reads YNNKEL (reference sequence). The CDR3 DNA sequence: TGTGCCAGCAGCCAAGGGACGGATTATGGCTACACCTTC. Translated: CASSQGTDYGYTF.

V and J are TRBV27 and TRBJ2-5, with D possibly being TRBD1 or TRBD2 (5 bases each). Trimming removed 6 bases from V and 1 base from J, with 12 bases in between. The CDR3 is made up of 14 amino acids. Germline V lookup: CDR1 MNHEY, CDR2 SMNVEV (reference sequence). The CDR3 region has the DNA TGTGCCAGCAGACAACGGGGCGGCCAAGAGACCCAGTACTTC. This sequence encodes CASRQRGGQETQYF.

V usage is TRBV6-4 and J usage is TRBJ2-2; D unresolved. The CDR3 is made up of 13 amino acids. V lost 2 bases and J lost 3, with 4 bases in between. Per the germline V gene, CDR1 is MRHNA and CDR2 is SNTAGT. The CDR3, as DNA: TGTGCCAGCAGTGACGCCTACACCGGGGAGCTGTTTTTT. Translating it yields CASSDAYTGELFF.

This clonotype has at least ten counts. This chain uses TRBV7-8 with TRBJ2-1; TRBD2 agrees at 9 bases. V shed 1 base and J 7 bases; nucleotides not matched to a gene: 8. The CDR3 loop spans 16 amino acids. CDR1 and CDR2 (germline): SGHVS, FQNEAQ. This CDR3 is CASSLGGSGSLNEQFF. Here the CDR3 DNA reads TGTGCCAGCAGCTTAGGCGGTAGCGGGAGTCTTAATGAGCAGTTCTTC.

This clonotype was counted only a few times. V gene TRBV2 combines with J gene TRBJ2-1; TRBD2 aligns across 7 bases. The CDR3 is made up of 17 amino acids. Trimming removed 2 bases from V and 0 bases from J; junction bases left unmatched: 7. The germline gives CDR1 SNHLY, CDR2 FYNNEI. The CDR3 loop reads CASSELGGGPSYNEQFF. The DNA for the CDR3 is TGTGCCAGCAGTGAATTGGGGGGAGGGCCCTCCTACAATGAGCAGTTCTTC.

The chain employs TRBV28 and TRBJ2-5; D remains unclear. The ends were cut back, 4 bases at V and 2 bases at J, with 14 bases in the middle. The CDR3 totals 15 residues. Looked up from germline, CDR1 is MDHEN and CDR2 is SYDVKM. The CDR3 region has the DNA TGTGCCAGCAGTTCCCCAGGCACACTTCAAGAGACCCAGTACTTC. Translated, it gives CASSSPGTLQETQYF.

At least ten counts were recorded for this clonotype. The chain carries TRBV27 and TRBJ2-1; no firm D call. Germline loops: CDR1 MNHEY, CDR2 SMNVEV (reference sequence). The germline V and J ends were trimmed by 5 bases and 6 bases, with 8 bases remaining between them. This CDR3 contains 12 residues. The CDR3 here is CASSVNSNEQFF. CDR3 DNA sequence: TGTGCCAGCAGTGTTAATAGCAATGAGCAGTTCTTC.

The rearrangement uses TRBV20-1 and TRBJ2-7, with 7 bases aligning to TRBD1. The CDR3 is made up of 13 amino acids. In germline, CDR1 is DFQATT, CDR2 SNEGSKA (reference sequence). Losses at the gene ends were 1 base for V and 4 bases for J; bases not matched to a gene: 4. The CDR3 nucleotides read TGCAGTGCTAGAGCCAGGGACAGATACGAGCAGTACTTC. This gives the protein CSARARDRYEQYF.

This clonotype was observed a few times. The chain links TRBV4-3 to TRBJ2-7; tentatively, D is TRBD2 (6 bases). V lost 1 base to trimming and J lost 9 bases, with 16 bases between them. This CDR3 spans 14 amino acids. From germline, CDR1 is LGHNA and CDR2 YSLEER. CDR3 sequence: CASSQGSGLGGQYF. CDR3 nucleotide sequence: TGCGCCAGCAGCCAAGGGTCCGGCTTGGGGGGGCAGTACTTC.

This clonotype was counted at least ten times. The V call is TRBV5-1, the J call TRBJ2-1, with D possibly TRBD2 on 5 matching bases. Between the trimmed V and J ends, which lost 4 bases and 4 bases, there was a span of 9 bases. The CDR3 is made up of 13 amino acids. Per the germline V gene, CDR1 is SGHRS and CDR2 is YFSETQ. CDR3 sequence reads: CASSQSGYNEQFF. CDR3 bases: TGCGCCAGCAGCCAGAGCGGATACAATGAGCAGTTCTTC.

The V call is TRBV4-2, the J call TRBJ2-1; D call uncertain. The CDR3 runs 13 residues. CDR1 is LGHNA and CDR2 is YNFKEQ in the germline V gene. V dropped 5 bases and J dropped 5 bases, with 10 bases sitting between them. The CDR3 is CASSFEVHNEQFF. CDR3 nucleotide sequence: TGTGCCAGCAGCTTCGAGGTCCACAATGAGCAGTTCTTC.

This chain uses TRBV7-6 with TRBJ2-1; D is ambiguous. Trimming cost V 3 bases and J 0 bases, with 6 bases left between them. Looked up from germline, CDR1 is SGHVS and CDR2 is FNYEAQ. The CDR3 sequence is 14 residues long. This CDR3 reads CASSLDGSYNEQFF. CDR3 in DNA: TGTGCCAGCAGCTTGGACGGCTCCTACAATGAGCAGTTCTTC. Combining the CDR3 with reference TRBV7-6 and TRBJ2-1 gives the whole variable domain GAGVSQSPRYKVTKRGQDVALRCDPISGHVSLYWYRQALGQGPEFLTYFNYEAQQDKSGLPNDRFSAERPEGSISTLTIQRTEQRDSAMYRCASSLDGSYNEQFFGPGTRLTVL.

In its sample, this clonotype was seen a few times. V and J are TRBV4-3 and TRBJ2-1, with 7 bases that match TRBD2. There are 17 residues in the CDR3. Germline V lookup: CDR1 LGHNA, CDR2 YSLEER. Trimming cost V 0 bases and J 9 bases; bases outside gene matches: 14. As DNA, the CDR3 is TGCGCCAGCAGCCAAGATGGAGGGACTACTGGGGTGGGTGAGCAGTTCTTC. Residues: CASSQDGGTTGVGEQFF.

In its sample, this clonotype was seen a few times. The chain links TRBV4-1 to TRBJ2-2; D may be TRBD2 (5 bases). The CDR3 has 12 residues. Germline values: CDR1 MGHRA, CDR2 YSYEKL. V was shortened by 1 base and J by 9 bases, with 6 bases between the two germline ends. The DNA for the CDR3 is TGCGCCAGCAGCCAAGGAGGGAGGGAGCTGTTTTTT. It encodes CASSQGGRELFF.

The chain has TRBV7-9 and TRBJ2-7; no definite D call. In germline, CDR1 is SEHNR, CDR2 FQNEAQ (reference sequence). V dropped 5 bases and J dropped 2 bases, with 13 bases sitting between them. This CDR3 spans 14 amino acids. CDR3 in amino acids: CASSLPNVPYEQYF. DNA of the CDR3: TGTGCCAGCAGCCTCCCGAACGTCCCCTACGAGCAGTACTTC.

This clonotype was seen more than once but under ten times. This chain connects TRBV20-1 to TRBJ1-4, with 8 nucleotides matching TRBD1. The CDR3 totals 18 residues. Germline-derived CDR1 and CDR2 are DFQATT and SNEGSKA (reference sequence). J gave up 2 bases and V 3 bases, and 14 bases lay outside the gene matches. The CDR3 is CSARGRRPGGSTNEKLFF. CDR3 nucleotides: TGCAGTGCTAGGGGGCGCCGGCCAGGGGGCTCTACTAATGAAAAACTGTTTTTT.

This clonotype was observed many times. The V call is TRBV5-5, the J call TRBJ2-1; a weak D match, TRBD1 (6 bases). The CDR3 consists of 14 residues. Germline values: CDR1 SGHKS, CDR2 YYEKEE (reference sequence). V was shortened by 0 bases and J by 3 bases, with 7 bases between the two germline ends. The CDR3, as DNA: TGTGCCAGCAGCTTGGGGGACATCTACAATGAGCAGTTCTTC. This translates into CASSLGDIYNEQFF.

This rearrangement joins TRBV12-3 or TRBV12-4 to TRBJ2-1, with 7 bases lining up with TRBD2. This CDR3 has 15 amino acids. The trim removed 6 bases at V and 5 bases at J, leaving 10 bases unmatched. The DNA for the CDR3 is TGTGCCAGCAGCTTCGGCGGGAGTGTAAACAATGAGCAGTTCTTC. It codes for CASSFGGSVNNEQFF.

This clonotype was seen more than once but under ten times. The rearrangement uses TRBV6-2 or TRBV6-3 and TRBJ2-1; 13 bases agree with TRBD2. Looked up from germline, CDR1 is MNHEY and CDR2 is SVGEGT. After removal of 4 bases from V and 7 bases from J, the junction contained 7 bases not matched to a gene. The CDR3 covers 16 residues. The CDR3 reads CASSWERLAGGNEQFF. The DNA of the CDR3 is TGTGCCAGCAGTTGGGAGAGACTAGCGGGGGGAAATGAGCAGTTCTTC.

This clonotype showed up just a few times. This chain uses TRBV7-2 with TRBJ2-7; TRBD2 agrees at 14 bases. This CDR3 region has 16 residues. The V gene's germline CDR1 is SGHTA and CDR2 FQGNSA. The ends lost 3 bases at V and 0 bases at J; junction bases unmatched: 1. The CDR3 sequence is CASSFGTSGSSYEQYF. CDR3 in DNA: TGTGCCAGCAGCTTTGGGACTAGCGGGAGCTCCTACGAGCAGTACTTC.

The CDR3 DNA reads as TGTGCCAGCAGTTTAGGTGCAGGGTATGGCAATCAGCCCCAGCATTTT. It translates to CASSLGAGYGNQPQHF. The chain carries TRBV27 and TRBJ1-5, with D possibly TRBD1 on 5 matching bases. This CDR3 is built from 16 residues. Trimming removed 2 bases at V and 2 bases at J, with 13 bases between. Germline V gene sequence: CDR1 MNHEY, CDR2 SMNVEV (reference sequence).

This clonotype was seen many times. The rearrangement joins TRBV20-1 to TRBJ2-7; perhaps TRBD2 as D (5 bases). CDR3 size: 13 residues. V gave up 5 bases and J gave up 3 bases, with 14 bases separating them. Per germline, CDR1 DFQATT and CDR2 SNEGSKA (reference sequence). The CDR3 bases are TGCAGTGCTGCCGCGGGTAGTGGCTACGAGCAGTACTTC. Translation: CSAAAGSGYEQYF.